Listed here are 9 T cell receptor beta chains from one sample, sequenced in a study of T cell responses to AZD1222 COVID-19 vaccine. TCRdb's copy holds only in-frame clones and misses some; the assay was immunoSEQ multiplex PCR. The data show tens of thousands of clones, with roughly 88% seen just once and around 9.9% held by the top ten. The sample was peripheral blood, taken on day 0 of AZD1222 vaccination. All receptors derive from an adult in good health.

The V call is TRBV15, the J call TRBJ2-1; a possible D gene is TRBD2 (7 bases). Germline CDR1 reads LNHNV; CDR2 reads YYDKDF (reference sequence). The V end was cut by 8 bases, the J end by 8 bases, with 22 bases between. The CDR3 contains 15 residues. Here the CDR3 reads CATGRGATASDEQFF. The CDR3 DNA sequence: TGTGCCACCGGGAGGGGGGCTACGGCTTCCGATGAGCAGTTCTTC.

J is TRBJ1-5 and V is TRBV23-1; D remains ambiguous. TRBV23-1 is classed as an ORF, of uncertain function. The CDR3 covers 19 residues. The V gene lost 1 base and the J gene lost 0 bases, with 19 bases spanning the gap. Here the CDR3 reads CASSQLGRRPLHSNQPQHF. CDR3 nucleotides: TGCGCCAGCAGTCAATTAGGCAGGCGCCCTTTACATAGCAATCAGCCCCAGCATTTT.

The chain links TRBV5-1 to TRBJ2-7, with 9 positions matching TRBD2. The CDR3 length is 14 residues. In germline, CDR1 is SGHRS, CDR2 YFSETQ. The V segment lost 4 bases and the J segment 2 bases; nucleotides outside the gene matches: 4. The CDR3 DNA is TGCGCCAGCAGCGGGGCGGGAGGGCCCTACGAGCAGTACTTC. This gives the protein CASSGAGGPYEQYF.

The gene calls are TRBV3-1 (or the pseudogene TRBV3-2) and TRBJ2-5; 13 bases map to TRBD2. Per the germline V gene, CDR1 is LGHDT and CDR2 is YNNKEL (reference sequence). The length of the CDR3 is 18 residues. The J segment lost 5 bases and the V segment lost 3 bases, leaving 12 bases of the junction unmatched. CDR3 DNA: TGTGCCAGCAGCCAGGGGGGACTAGCGGGATTGAGAAGGGAGACCCAGTACTTC. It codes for CASSQGGLAGLRRETQYF.

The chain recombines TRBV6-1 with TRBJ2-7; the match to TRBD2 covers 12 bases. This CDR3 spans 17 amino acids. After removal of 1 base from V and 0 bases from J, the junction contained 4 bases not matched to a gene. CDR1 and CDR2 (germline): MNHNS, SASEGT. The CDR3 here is CASSEELAGGHSYEQYV. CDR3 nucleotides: TGTGCCAGCAGTGAAGAACTAGCGGGGGGACACTCCTACGAGCAGTACGTC.

DNA for the CDR3: TGTGCCAGCAGACAAAGGACAGGGGACCTTCTTGAGCAGTTCTTC. As protein: CASRQRTGDLLEQFF. The chain has TRBV7-8 and TRBJ2-1, with 9 bases matching TRBD1. The CDR3 consists of 15 residues. CDR1 SGHVS and CDR2 FQNEAQ come from the germline V gene. The V and J ends lost 6 bases and 9 bases, in that order; junction bases with no gene match: 12.

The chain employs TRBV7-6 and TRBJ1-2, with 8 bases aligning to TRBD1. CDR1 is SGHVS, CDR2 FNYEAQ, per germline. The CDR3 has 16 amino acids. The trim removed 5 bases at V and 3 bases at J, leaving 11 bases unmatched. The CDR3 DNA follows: TGTGCCAGCAGCCCCCGGACAGGGCAGGTGGACTATGGCTACACCTTC. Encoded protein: CASSPRTGQVDYGYTF. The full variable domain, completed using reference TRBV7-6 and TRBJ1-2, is GAGVSQSPRYKVTKRGQDVALRCDPISGHVSLYWYRQALGQGPEFLTYFNYEAQQDKSGLPNDRFSAERPEGSISTLTIQRTEQRDSAMYRCASSPRTGQVDYGYTFGSGTRLTVV.

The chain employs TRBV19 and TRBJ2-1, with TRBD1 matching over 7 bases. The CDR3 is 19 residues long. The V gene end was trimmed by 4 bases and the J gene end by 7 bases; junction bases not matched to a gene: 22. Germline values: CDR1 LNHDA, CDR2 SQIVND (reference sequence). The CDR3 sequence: CASSRDSPSGMGRENEQFF. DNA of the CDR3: TGTGCCAGTAGTAGGGACAGCCCCTCGGGGATGGGCCGAGAGAATGAGCAGTTCTTC. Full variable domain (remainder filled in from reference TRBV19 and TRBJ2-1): DGGITQSPKYLFRKEGQNVTLSCEQNLNHDAMYWYRQDPGQGLRLIYYSQIVNDFQKGDIAEGYSVSREKKESFPLTVTSAQKNPTAFYLCASSRDSPSGMGRENEQFFGPGTRLTVL.

The CDR3 bases are TGCGCCAGCAGTGGACAGAGCACCGGGGAGCTGTTTTTT. Amino acids: CASSGQSTGELFF. The chain employs TRBV10-1 and TRBJ2-2; possible D gene TRBD1, 5 bases. Per the germline V gene, CDR1 is WNHNN and CDR2 is SYGVQD (reference sequence). Trimming removed 4 bases from V and 4 bases from J, with 7 bases in between. The CDR3 has 13 amino acids.